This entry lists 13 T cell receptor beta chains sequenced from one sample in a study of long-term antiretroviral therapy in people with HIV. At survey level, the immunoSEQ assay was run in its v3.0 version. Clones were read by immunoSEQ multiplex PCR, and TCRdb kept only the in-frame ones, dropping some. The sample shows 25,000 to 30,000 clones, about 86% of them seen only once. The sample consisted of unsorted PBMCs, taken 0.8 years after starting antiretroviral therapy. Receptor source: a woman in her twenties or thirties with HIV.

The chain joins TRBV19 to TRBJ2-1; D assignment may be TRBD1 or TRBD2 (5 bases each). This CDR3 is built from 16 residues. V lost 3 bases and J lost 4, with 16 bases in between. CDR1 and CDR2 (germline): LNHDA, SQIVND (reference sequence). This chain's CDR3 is CASSIELGDAYNEQFF. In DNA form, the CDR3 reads TGTGCCAGTAGTATCGAACTAGGGGATGCATACAATGAGCAGTTCTTC. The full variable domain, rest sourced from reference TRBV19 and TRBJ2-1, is DGGITQSPKYLFRKEGQNVTLSCEQNLNHDAMYWYRQDPGQGLRLIYYSQIVNDFQKGDIAEGYSVSREKKESFPLTVTSAQKNPTAFYLCASSIELGDAYNEQFFGPGTRLTVL.

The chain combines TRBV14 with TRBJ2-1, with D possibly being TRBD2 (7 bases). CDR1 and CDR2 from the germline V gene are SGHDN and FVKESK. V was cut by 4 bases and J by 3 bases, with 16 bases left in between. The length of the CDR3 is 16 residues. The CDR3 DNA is TGTGCCAGCAGCCGGGGGGGCAGGGGAATCTACAATGAGCAGTTCTTC. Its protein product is CASSRGGRGIYNEQFF.

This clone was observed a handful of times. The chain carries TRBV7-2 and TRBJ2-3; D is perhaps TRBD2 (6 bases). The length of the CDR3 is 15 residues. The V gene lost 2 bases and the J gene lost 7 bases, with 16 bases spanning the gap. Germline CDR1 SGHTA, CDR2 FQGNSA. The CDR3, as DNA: TGTGCCAGCAGCTTAATCCGGGGGTCCGGTTATACGCAGTATTTT. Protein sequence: CASSLIRGSGYTQYF.

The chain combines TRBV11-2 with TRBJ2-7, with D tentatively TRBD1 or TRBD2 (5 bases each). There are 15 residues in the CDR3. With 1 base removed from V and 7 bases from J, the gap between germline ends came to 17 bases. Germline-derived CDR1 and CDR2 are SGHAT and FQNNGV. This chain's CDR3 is CASSLGGAGKGEQYF. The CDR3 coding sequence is TGTGCCAGCAGCTTAGGAGGGGCAGGGAAAGGAGAGCAGTACTTC. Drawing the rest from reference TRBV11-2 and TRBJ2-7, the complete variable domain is EAGVAQSPRYKIIEKRQSVAFWCNPISGHATLYWYQQILGQGPKLLIQFQNNGVVDDSQLPKDRFSAERLKGVDSTLKIQPAKLEDSAVYLCASSLGGAGKGEQYFGPGTRLTVT.

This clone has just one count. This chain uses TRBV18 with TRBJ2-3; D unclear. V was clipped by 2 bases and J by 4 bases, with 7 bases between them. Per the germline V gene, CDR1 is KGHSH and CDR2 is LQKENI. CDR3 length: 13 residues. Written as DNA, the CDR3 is TGTGCCAGCTCACCAGGAAAACCAGATACGCAGTATTTT. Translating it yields CASSPGKPDTQYF. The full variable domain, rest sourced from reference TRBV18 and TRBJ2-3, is NAGVMQNPRHLVRRRGQEARLRCSPMKGHSHVYWYRQLPEEGLKFMVYLQKENIIDESGMPKERFSAEFPKEGPSILRIQQVVRGDSAAYFCASSPGKPDTQYFGPGTRLTVL.

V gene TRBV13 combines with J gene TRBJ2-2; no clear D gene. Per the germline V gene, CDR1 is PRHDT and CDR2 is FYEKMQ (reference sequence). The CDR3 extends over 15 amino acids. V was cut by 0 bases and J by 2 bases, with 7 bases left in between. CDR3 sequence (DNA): TGTGCCAGCAGCTTAGGGCCAGATAACACCGGGGAGCTGTTTTTT. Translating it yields CASSLGPDNTGELFF.

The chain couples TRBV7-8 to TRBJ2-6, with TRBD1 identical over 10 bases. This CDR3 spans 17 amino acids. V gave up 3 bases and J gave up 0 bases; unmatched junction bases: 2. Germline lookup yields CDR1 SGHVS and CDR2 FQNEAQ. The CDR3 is CASSFRDRGSGANVLTF. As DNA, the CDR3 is TGTGCCAGCAGCTTCCGGGACAGGGGCTCTGGGGCCAACGTCCTGACTTTC.

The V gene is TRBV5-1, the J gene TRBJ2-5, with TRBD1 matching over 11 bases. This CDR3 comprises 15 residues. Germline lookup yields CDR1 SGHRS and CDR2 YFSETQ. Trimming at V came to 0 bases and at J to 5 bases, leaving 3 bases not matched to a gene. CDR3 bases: TGCGCCAGCAGCTTGGGGACAGGGGGCGCGGAGACCCAGTACTTC. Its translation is CASSLGTGGAETQYF.

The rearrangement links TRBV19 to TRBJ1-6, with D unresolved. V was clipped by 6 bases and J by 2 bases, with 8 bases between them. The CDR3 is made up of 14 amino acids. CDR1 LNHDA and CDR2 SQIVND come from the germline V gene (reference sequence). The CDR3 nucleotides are TGTGCCAGTAGCCAGTCCGCCTATAATTCACCCCTCCACTTT. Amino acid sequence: CASSQSAYNSPLHF.

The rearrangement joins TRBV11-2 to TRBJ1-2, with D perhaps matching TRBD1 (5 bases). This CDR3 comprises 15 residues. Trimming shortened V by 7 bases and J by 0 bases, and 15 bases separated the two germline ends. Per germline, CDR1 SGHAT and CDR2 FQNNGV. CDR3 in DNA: TGTGCCAGCAAACTCGACAGCCCAGCTAACTATGGCTACACCTTC. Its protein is CASKLDSPANYGYTF. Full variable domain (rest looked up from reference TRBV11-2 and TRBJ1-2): EAGVAQSPRYKIIEKRQSVAFWCNPISGHATLYWYQQILGQGPKLLIQFQNNGVVDDSQLPKDRFSAERLKGVDSTLKIQPAKLEDSAVYLCASKLDSPANYGYTFGSGTRLTVV.

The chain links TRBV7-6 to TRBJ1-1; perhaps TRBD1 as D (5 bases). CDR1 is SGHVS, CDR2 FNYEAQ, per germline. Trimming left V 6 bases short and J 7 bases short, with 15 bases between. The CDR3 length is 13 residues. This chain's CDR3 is CASSQGRGIEAFF. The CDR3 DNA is TGTGCCAGCAGTCAAGGGCGGGGGATTGAAGCTTTCTTT.

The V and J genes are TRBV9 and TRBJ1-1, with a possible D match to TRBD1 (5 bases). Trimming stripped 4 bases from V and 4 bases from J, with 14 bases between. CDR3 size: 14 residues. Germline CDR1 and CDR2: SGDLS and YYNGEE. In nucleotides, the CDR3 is TGTGCCAGCAGCCCCCATTTCCAGGGCACTGAAGCTTTCTTT. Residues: CASSPHFQGTEAFF.

The CDR3 loop is CASSYRTGNTEAFF. CDR3 DNA: TGCGCCAGCAGCTACCGGACCGGGAACACTGAAGCTTTCTTT. The rearrangement links TRBV5-1 to TRBJ1-1; no clear D. With 3 bases removed from V and 1 base from J, the gap between germline ends came to 10 bases. CDR1 is SGHRS and CDR2 is YFSETQ in the germline V gene. CDR3 length: 14 residues. Looking up the rest from reference TRBV5-1 and TRBJ1-1 gives the full variable domain: KAGVTQTPRYLIKTRGQQVTLSCSPISGHRSVSWYQQTPGQGLQFLFEYFSETQRNKGNFPGRFSGRQFSNSRSEMNVSTLELGDSALYLCASSYRTGNTEAFFGQGTRLTVV.